Following are 9 T cell receptor beta chains from one sample sequenced in a study of blood T cells in healthy people across ages. Through a sample-barcoded 5' primer and a J-beta primer mix, a second PCR was run for roughly 7 to 11 cycles. TCRdb re-called the 5' RACE reads through MiXCR, storing one row per CDR3 protein. The table includes approximately 700,000 distinct CDR3 sequences, about 34% detected once. The specimen was blood. These TCRs come from a woman of 80 years or more in good health.

This clonotype was seen ten or more times. V is TRBV30 and J is TRBJ1-2, with D hard to call. This CDR3 region has 12 residues. The V end lost 2 bases, the J end lost 3 bases, and 7 bases lay between the germline ends. Germline loops: CDR1 GTSNPN, CDR2 SVGIG (reference sequence). CDR3 loop: CAWSPGDYGYTF. The CDR3 nucleotides are TGTGCCTGGAGTCCCGGGGACTATGGCTACACCTTC.

About this clonotype: A much larger clonotype is one base distant, so this may be a read error. The gene calls are TRBV28 and TRBJ2-1; TRBD1 aligns across 10 bases. This CDR3 comprises 17 residues. Germline CDR1 is MDHEN and CDR2 is SYDVKM. Trimming removed 2 bases from V and 7 bases from J; junction bases left unmatched: 11. The chain's CDR3 is CASSLTAFGTGENEQFF. The CDR3 bases are TGTGCCAGCAGTTTAACTGCGTTTGGGACAGGGGAAAATGAGCAGTTCTTC.

This clonotype was seen at least ten times. The chain couples TRBV20-1 to TRBJ2-3; 9 bases are a match to TRBD2. The CDR3 is made up of 16 amino acids. Germline values: CDR1 DFQATT, CDR2 SNEGSKA (reference sequence). Losses at the gene ends were 3 bases for V and 2 bases for J; bases not matched to a gene: 9. The DNA for the CDR3 is TGCAGTGCTAGTGCTACCAGGACTAGCGACACAGATACGCAGTATTTT. Translated: CSASATRTSDTDTQYF.

The genes are TRBV24-1 and TRBJ2-3; 10 positions agree with TRBD1. Trimming cost V 4 bases and J 6 bases; bases outside gene matches: 9. In germline, CDR1 is KGHDR, CDR2 SFDVKD. This CDR3 region has 16 residues. This CDR3 is CATSESGTGAMDTQYF. The DNA of the CDR3 is TGTGCCACCAGTGAGTCAGGGACAGGGGCAATGGATACGCAGTATTTT.

This clonotype was observed a few times. One base away lies a much larger clone, so this may be a sequencing read error. This chain joins TRBV14 and TRBJ2-7, with 9 bases identical to TRBD1. CDR1 is SGHDN, CDR2 FVKESK, per germline. The trim removed 5 bases at V and 7 bases at J, leaving 15 bases unmatched. The CDR3 runs 16 residues. The CDR3 spells CASSLRSGTGNNEQYF. The CDR3 coding sequence is TGTGCCAGCAGCTTAAGGTCCGGGACAGGGAACAATGAGCAGTACTTC.

This clonotype was counted only a few times. The gene calls are TRBV20-1 and TRBJ1-1; no clear D gene. Trimming shortened V by 4 bases and J by 2 bases, and 11 bases separated the two germline ends. Germline CDR1 is DFQATT and CDR2 is SNEGSKA (reference sequence). CDR3 size: 13 residues. This CDR3 reads CSAIQSLNTEAFF. DNA for the CDR3: TGCAGTGCTATCCAGAGTCTTAACACTGAAGCTTTCTTT.

This clonotype was detected only a few times. This may arise from a read error, as a much more abundant clone is one base away. The chain employs TRBV5-1 and TRBJ2-1, with 10 bases lining up with TRBD2. The CDR3 spans 13 residues. V was pared by 7 bases and J by 14 bases, with 12 bases of the junction left unmatched. Germline CDR1 reads SGHRS; CDR2 reads YFSETQ. The CDR3 loop is CASGESSGGDEFF. As DNA, the CDR3 is TGCGCCAGCGGCGAATCCAGCGGGGGGGATGAGTTCTTC.

This clonotype was picked up many times. A much larger clone lies one base from this, so it may be a read error. The limits of the CDR3 on the DNA are not certain, so only TCRdb's listed CDR3 is given. The gene calls are TRBV7-9 and TRBJ2-6. The CDR3 sequence runs 16 residues, both termini included. From germline, CDR1 is SEHNR and CDR2 FQNEAQ (reference sequence). The CDR3 sequence: CASSILVGSGANVRTF.

This clonotype has more than one count but fewer than ten. V gene TRBV7-3 combines with J gene TRBJ1-1; perhaps TRBD1 as D (6 bases). Germline V gene data show CDR1 as SGHTA and CDR2 as FQGTGA. The CDR3 runs 15 residues. V was pared by 1 base and J by 6 bases, with 15 bases between. The CDR3 coding sequence is TGTGCCAGCAGCTTAAGAGGGACACTACCTTCTGAAGCTTTCTTT. It is translated as CASSLRGTLPSEAFF.